The clone carrying this T cell receptor (beta chain) came up a few times. Authors' analysis steps: Estimation of nucleated cell counts was performed using reference gene primer amplification. Profiling relied on immunoSEQ multiplex PCR, and the TCRdb table lists in-frame clones only, not all of them. The V and J calls and clone size are taken from that table; D and trimming were inferred from the DNA. The top ten clones hold around 19% of a sample with around 80,000 clones, about three quarters of them seen once. The data are from a study of blood T cell repertoires in COVID-19. CDR1 is MNHEY, CDR2 SMNVEV, per germline (reference sequence). Trimming took off 5 bases at V and 1 base at J, with 14 bases between the two ends. The CDR3 extends over 15 amino acids.

Sequencing was performed on peripheral blood. The chain employs TRBV27 and TRBJ1-2; the D gene is possibly TRBD1 (6 bases). The sequence derives from a woman over 75 with active or convalescent COVID-19. The DNA for the CDR3 is TGTGCCAGCAGTCCCAGGGGTCTCAATAACTATGGCTACACCTTC. Amino acids: CASSPRGLNNYGYTF.